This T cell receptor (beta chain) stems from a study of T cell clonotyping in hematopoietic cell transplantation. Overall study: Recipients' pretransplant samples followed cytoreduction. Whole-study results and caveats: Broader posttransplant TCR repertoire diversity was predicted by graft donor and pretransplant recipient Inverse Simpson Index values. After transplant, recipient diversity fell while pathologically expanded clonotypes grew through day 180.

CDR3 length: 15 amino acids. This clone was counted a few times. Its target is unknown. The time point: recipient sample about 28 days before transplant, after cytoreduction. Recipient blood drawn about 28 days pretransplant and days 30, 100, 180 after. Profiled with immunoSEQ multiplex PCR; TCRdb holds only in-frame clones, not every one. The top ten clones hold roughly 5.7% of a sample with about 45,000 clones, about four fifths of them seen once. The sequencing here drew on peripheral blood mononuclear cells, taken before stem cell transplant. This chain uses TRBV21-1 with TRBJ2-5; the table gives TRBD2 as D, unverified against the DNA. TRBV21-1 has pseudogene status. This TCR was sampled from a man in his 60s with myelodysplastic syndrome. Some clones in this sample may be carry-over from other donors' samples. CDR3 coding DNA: TGTGCCAGCAGCAAAGCGACGGGACGGGAGGAGACCCAGTACTTC. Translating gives CASSKATGREETQYF.